This is a list of T cell receptor beta chains from one sample in a study of cytomegalovirus exposure and HLA in healthy donors. The data were produced by immunoSEQ multiplex PCR, yet TCRdb's version contains in-frame clones alone and is incomplete. Here the sample table reports about 170,000 clones. Source material: PBMCs. These receptors came from an older woman in good health and CMV-seronegative. Each CDR3 is given with its conserved first and last residue. Each record gives: J gene, V gene, D gene, CDR3 length, CDR3 protein, CDR3 DNA. D genes are given only for firm matches.

J gene: TRBJ2-7
V gene: TRBV7-3
D gene: NA
CDR3 length: 13
CDR3 protein: CASSLQGSDEQYF
CDR3 DNA: TGTGCCAGCAGCTTACAGGGAAGCGACGAGCAGTACTTC

J gene: TRBJ2-2
V gene: TRBV12-5
D gene: NA
CDR3 length: 16
CDR3 protein: CASGSRGAVNTGELFF
CDR3 DNA: TGTGCTAGTGGTTCCCGGGGAGCGGTGAACACCGGGGAGCTGTTTTTT

J gene: TRBJ1-2
V gene: TRBV5-1
D gene: NA
CDR3 length: 13
CDR3 protein: CASSLEGAPGYTF
CDR3 DNA: TGCGCCAGCAGCTTGGAAGGGGCACCTGGCTACACCTTC

J gene: TRBJ1-2
V gene: TRBV7-2
D gene: TRBD1
CDR3 length: 17
CDR3 protein: CASSPGQGRGLNYGYTF
CDR3 DNA: TGTGCCAGCAGCCCTGGGCAGGGTAGGGGGCTTAACTATGGCTACACCTTC

J gene: TRBJ1-4
V gene: TRBV21-1
D gene: NA
CDR3 length: 17
CDR3 protein: CASSSKHQTATNEKLFF
CDR3 DNA: TGTGCCAGCAGCTCAAAGCACCAGACAGCAACTAATGAAAAACTGTTTTTT

J gene: TRBJ1-2
V gene: TRBV29-1
D gene: NA
CDR3 length: 10
CDR3 protein: CSVPDKGFTF
CDR3 DNA: TGCAGCGTTCCTGACAAGGGGTTCACCTTC

J gene: TRBJ2-5
V gene: TRBV7-2
D gene: TRBD2
CDR3 length: 17
CDR3 protein: CASSLRGSGGSGETQYF
CDR3 DNA: TGTGCCAGCAGCTTACGTGGAAGCGGGGGGAGTGGGGAGACCCAGTACTTC

J gene: TRBJ2-1
V gene: TRBV6-5
D gene: TRBD2
CDR3 length: 14
CDR3 protein: CASSYSNARERKFF
CDR3 DNA: TGTGCCAGCAGTTACTCGAATGCGCGGGAGAGGAAGTTCTTC

J gene: TRBJ1-3
V gene: TRBV2
D gene: TRBD1
CDR3 length: 16
CDR3 protein: CASSEDRVGSGNTIYF
CDR3 DNA: TGTGCCAGCAGTGAGGACAGGGTGGGCTCTGGAAACACCATATATTTT

J gene: TRBJ2-7
V gene: TRBV2
D gene: NA
CDR3 length: 14
CDR3 protein: CASSGVRVGYEQYF
CDR3 DNA: TGTGCCAGCAGTGGGGTCAGGGTGGGGTACGAGCAGTACTTC

J gene: TRBJ1-2
V gene: TRBV20-1
D gene: NA
CDR3 length: 9
CDR3 protein: CSASYGYTF
CDR3 DNA: TGCAGTGCTTCGTATGGCTACACCTTC

J gene: TRBJ1-6
V gene: TRBV9
D gene: NA
CDR3 length: 15
CDR3 protein: CASSVGSGVNSPLHF
CDR3 DNA: TGTGCCAGCAGCGTAGGGTCAGGGGTAAATTCACCCCTCCACTTT

J gene: TRBJ2-5
V gene: TRBV2
D gene: TRBD2
CDR3 length: 13
CDR3 protein: CASQREGRETQYF
CDR3 DNA: TGTGCCAGCCAGCGGGAGGGCCGGGAGACCCAGTACTTC

J gene: TRBJ1-6
V gene: TRBV6-1
D gene: NA
CDR3 length: 15
CDR3 protein: CASSEGRAEYSPLHF
CDR3 DNA: TGTGCCAGCAGTGAAGGGCGGGCAGAATATTCACCCCTCCACTTT

J gene: TRBJ2-1
V gene: TRBV10-1
D gene: TRBD1
CDR3 length: 16
CDR3 protein: CASSDPRGQGVDEQFF
CDR3 DNA: TGCGCCAGCAGTGACCCGAGGGGACAGGGGGTCGATGAGCAGTTCTTC

J gene: TRBJ1-4
V gene: TRBV5-6
D gene: NA
CDR3 length: 19
CDR3 protein: CASSFFLWAGESTNEKLFF
CDR3 DNA: TGTGCCAGCAGCTTTTTTCTTTGGGCAGGTGAATCGACTAATGAAAAACTGTTTTTT

J gene: TRBJ2-1
V gene: TRBV5-1
D gene: TRBD2
CDR3 length: 16
CDR3 protein: CASSFLAGSSYNEQFF
CDR3 DNA: TGCGCCAGCAGCTTTCTAGCGGGAAGCTCCTACAATGAGCAGTTCTTC

J gene: TRBJ2-3
V gene: TRBV6-1
D gene: NA
CDR3 length: 14
CDR3 protein: CASSLGVSTDTQYF
CDR3 DNA: TGTGCCAGCAGCTTAGGGGTATCCACAGATACGCAGTATTTT

J gene: TRBJ1-5
V gene: TRBV27
D gene: NA
CDR3 length: 16
CDR3 protein: CASSLSYRASNQPQHF
CDR3 DNA: TGTGCCAGCAGTTTATCTTACAGGGCTAGCAATCAGCCCCAGCATTTT

J gene: TRBJ2-2
V gene: TRBV7-3
D gene: NA
CDR3 length: 16
CDR3 protein: CASSLLGGENTGELFF
CDR3 DNA: TGTGCCAGCAGCTTACTGGGCGGGGAAAACACCGGGGAGCTGTTTTTT

J gene: TRBJ1-5
V gene: TRBV6-6
D gene: TRBD1
CDR3 length: 15
CDR3 protein: CASSIGQVSNQPQHF
CDR3 DNA: TGTGCCAGCAGTATAGGACAGGTTAGCAATCAGCCCCAGCATTTT

J gene: TRBJ2-7
V gene: TRBV2
D gene: TRBD2
CDR3 length: 12
CDR3 protein: CASGGEGYEQYF
CDR3 DNA: TGTGCCAGCGGGGGGGAAGGCTACGAGCAGTACTTC

J gene: TRBJ1-2
V gene: TRBV7-9
D gene: NA
CDR3 length: 13
CDR3 protein: CASSPGSNYGYTF
CDR3 DNA: TGTGCCAGCAGCCCCGGGAGCAACTATGGCTACACCTTC

J gene: TRBJ1-3
V gene: TRBV5-6
D gene: TRBD1
CDR3 length: 15
CDR3 protein: CASSAAGGTGNTIYF
CDR3 DNA: TGTGCCAGCAGCGCAGCAGGGGGCACTGGAAACACCATATATTTT

J gene: TRBJ2-2
V gene: TRBV18
D gene: TRBD1
CDR3 length: 16
CDR3 protein: CASSPTGGRSAGELFF
CDR3 DNA: TGTGCCAGCTCACCTACAGGGGGCCGGTCGGCCGGGGAGCTGTTTTTT

J gene: TRBJ2-7
V gene: TRBV12-5
D gene: TRBD2
CDR3 length: 15
CDR3 protein: CASGLGLAGPYEQYF
CDR3 DNA: TGTGCTAGTGGTTTGGGACTAGCGGGGCCCTACGAGCAGTACTTC

J gene: TRBJ1-6
V gene: TRBV2
D gene: TRBD1
CDR3 length: 14
CDR3 protein: CATHRDRGNSPLHF
CDR3 DNA: TGTGCCACCCATCGGGACAGGGGTAATTCACCCCTCCACTTT

J gene: TRBJ1-1
V gene: TRBV5-1
D gene: TRBD1
CDR3 length: 18
CDR3 protein: CASSLGFGDRGGDTEAFF
CDR3 DNA: TGCGCCAGCAGCTTGGGATTTGGGGACAGGGGGGGGGATACTGAAGCTTTCTTT

J gene: TRBJ1-1
V gene: TRBV9
D gene: TRBD1
CDR3 length: 14
CDR3 protein: CASSVSFGGQGAFF
CDR3 DNA: TGTGCCAGCAGCGTATCGTTTGGGGGACAGGGAGCTTTCTTT

J gene: TRBJ1-4
V gene: TRBV5-1
D gene: NA
CDR3 length: 14
CDR3 protein: CTSSSRSRDEKLFF
CDR3 DNA: TGCACCAGCAGCTCCCGGTCGAGGGATGAAAAACTGTTTTTT

J gene: TRBJ1-2
V gene: TRBV5-6
D gene: TRBD1
CDR3 length: 14
CDR3 protein: CASSLVGTGYGYTF
CDR3 DNA: TGTGCCAGCAGCTTGGTTGGGACAGGCTATGGCTACACCTTC

J gene: TRBJ1-3
V gene: TRBV5-4
D gene: NA
CDR3 length: 17
CDR3 protein: CASSPRGSTFSGNTIYF
CDR3 DNA: TGTGCCAGCAGCCCCCGAGGCAGTACTTTCTCTGGAAACACCATATATTTT

J gene: TRBJ2-2
V gene: TRBV5-1
D gene: TRBD1
CDR3 length: 14
CDR3 protein: CASSLKGANGELFF
CDR3 DNA: TGCGCCAGCAGCTTGAAGGGGGCGAACGGGGAGCTGTTTTTT

J gene: TRBJ2-7
V gene: TRBV4-1
D gene: TRBD1
CDR3 length: 15
CDR3 protein: CASSQMTGLPYEQYF
CDR3 DNA: TGCGCCAGCAGCCAGATGACAGGGCTGCCCTACGAGCAGTACTTC

J gene: TRBJ1-5
V gene: TRBV7-9
D gene: NA
CDR3 length: 17
CDR3 protein: CASSPARDSRTNQPQHF
CDR3 DNA: TGTGCCAGCAGCCCCGCCCGGGACTCCAGGACCAATCAGCCCCAGCATTTT

J gene: TRBJ2-3
V gene: TRBV18
D gene: TRBD1
CDR3 length: 15
CDR3 protein: CASSMGTGGTDTQYF
CDR3 DNA: TGTGCCAGCTCGATGGGGACAGGGGGCACAGATACGCAGTATTTT

J gene: TRBJ2-7
V gene: TRBV4-1
D gene: NA
CDR3 length: 15
CDR3 protein: CASSQEGGRSYEQYF
CDR3 DNA: TGCGCCAGCAGCCAAGAAGGGGGTAGGTCCTACGAGCAGTACTTC

J gene: TRBJ2-7
V gene: TRBV9
D gene: NA
CDR3 length: 15
CDR3 protein: CASSGQAEPTYEQYF
CDR3 DNA: TGTGCCAGCAGCGGACAGGCCGAACCCACCTACGAGCAGTACTTC

J gene: TRBJ1-4
V gene: TRBV18
D gene: NA
CDR3 length: 14
CDR3 protein: CASSPTEAYEKLFF
CDR3 DNA: TGTGCCAGCTCACCAACAGAAGCCTATGAAAAACTGTTTTTT

J gene: TRBJ2-2
V gene: TRBV5-6
D gene: TRBD1
CDR3 length: 14
CDR3 protein: CASSLGQGTGELFF
CDR3 DNA: TGTGCCAGCAGCTTGGGACAGGGCACCGGGGAGCTGTTTTTT

J gene: TRBJ1-2
V gene: TRBV7-9
D gene: NA
CDR3 length: 14
CDR3 protein: CASSLGGSYYGYTF
CDR3 DNA: TGTGCCAGCAGCTTAGGAGGGAGCTACTATGGCTACACCTTC

J gene: TRBJ2-1
V gene: TRBV6-4
D gene: TRBD2
CDR3 length: 14
CDR3 protein: CASSVTSSYNEQFF
CDR3 DNA: TGTGCCAGCAGTGTGACTAGCAGCTACAATGAGCAGTTCTTC

J gene: TRBJ1-4
V gene: TRBV6-1
D gene: TRBD1
CDR3 length: 16
CDR3 protein: CASSEYRAGTGEKLFF
CDR3 DNA: TGTGCCAGCAGTGAATATCGGGCCGGGACAGGGGAAAAACTGTTTTTT

J gene: TRBJ1-6
V gene: TRBV6-5
D gene: NA
CDR3 length: 15
CDR3 protein: CASSSTDNYNSPLHF
CDR3 DNA: TGTGCCAGCAGTTCGACGGACAATTATAATTCACCCCTCCACTTT

J gene: TRBJ2-6
V gene: TRBV4-1
D gene: NA
CDR3 length: 16
CDR3 protein: CASSQDQGSGANVLTF
CDR3 DNA: TGCGCCAGCAGCCAAGATCAGGGCTCTGGGGCCAACGTCCTGACTTTC

J gene: TRBJ2-1
V gene: TRBV7-2
D gene: NA
CDR3 length: 15
CDR3 protein: CASTLTQASSWEQFF
CDR3 DNA: TGTGCCAGCACCTTAACGCAGGCGTCGTCTTGGGAGCAGTTCTTC

J gene: TRBJ1-1
V gene: TRBV13
D gene: TRBD1
CDR3 length: 16
CDR3 protein: CASSNRDRGRLTEAFF
CDR3 DNA: TGTGCCAGCAGCAACCGGGACAGGGGGCGCCTCACTGAAGCTTTCTTT

J gene: TRBJ1-2
V gene: TRBV25-1
D gene: TRBD1
CDR3 length: 16
CDR3 protein: CASSDYPRTGNYGYTF
CDR3 DNA: TGTGCCAGCAGTGACTACCCCCGGACAGGGAACTATGGCTACACCTTC

J gene: TRBJ2-1
V gene: TRBV11-1
D gene: TRBD2
CDR3 length: 14
CDR3 protein: CASSPRTSYNEQFF
CDR3 DNA: TGTGCCAGCAGCCCGAGGACTAGCTACAATGAGCAGTTCTTC

J gene: TRBJ1-1
V gene: TRBV19
D gene: NA
CDR3 length: 14
CDR3 protein: CASSPREVRSPAFF
CDR3 DNA: TGTGCCAGTAGTCCGCGTGAGGTTCGGAGCCCGGCTTTCTTT

J gene: TRBJ2-3
V gene: TRBV29-1
D gene: NA
CDR3 length: 12
CDR3 protein: CTFIAGTDTQYF
CDR3 DNA: TGCACGTTTATTGCGGGCACAGATACGCAGTATTTT

J gene: TRBJ2-3
V gene: TRBV13
D gene: NA
CDR3 length: 13
CDR3 protein: CASSSKLTDTQYF
CDR3 DNA: TGTGCCAGCAGTTCCAAACTTACAGATACGCAGTATTTT

J gene: TRBJ1-5
V gene: TRBV10-3
D gene: NA
CDR3 length: 14
CDR3 protein: CAISAPGSNQPQHF
CDR3 DNA: TGTGCCATCAGTGCTCCCGGGAGCAATCAGCCCCAGCATTTT

J gene: TRBJ1-1
V gene: TRBV4-1
D gene: NA
CDR3 length: 18
CDR3 protein: CASSQDLDGGRAVTEAFF
CDR3 DNA: TGCGCCAGCAGCCAAGATTTAGATGGCGGCAGGGCCGTTACTGAAGCTTTCTTT

J gene: TRBJ1-1
V gene: TRBV12-5
D gene: NA
CDR3 length: 18
CDR3 protein: CASGLVRGRLEGNTEAFF
CDR3 DNA: TGTGCTAGTGGTTTGGTACGGGGAAGGTTGGAGGGGAACACTGAAGCTTTCTTT

J gene: TRBJ2-3
V gene: TRBV7-3
D gene: NA
CDR3 length: 14
CDR3 protein: CASSLGPPRDTQYF
CDR3 DNA: TGTGCCAGCAGCTTAGGCCCGCCCCGAGATACGCAGTATTTT

J gene: TRBJ2-7
V gene: TRBV5-6
D gene: NA
CDR3 length: 11
CDR3 protein: CASSLHGSVNF
CDR3 DNA: TGTGCCAGCAGCCTCCACGGGAGCGTTAACTTC

J gene: TRBJ2-1
V gene: TRBV11-1
D gene: NA
CDR3 length: 14
CDR3 protein: CASSFRGSYNEQFF
CDR3 DNA: TGTGCCAGCAGCTTTAGGGGGTCCTACAATGAGCAGTTCTTC